A selection of T cell receptor beta chains follows, all from one sample in a study of blood T cells in healthy people across ages. TCRdb analysed the 5' RACE reads with MiXCR anew, one entry per CDR3 protein. The table lists about a million distinct CDR3 sequences, about two fifths of them singletons, with about 12% in the top ten. Sequencing was carried out using blood. Receptor source: a man between 18 and 35 years old in good health. The CDR3 runs from the conserved cysteine through the conserved F or W. Fields, in order: clone size, J gene, V gene, D gene, CDR3 length, CDR3 protein, CDR3 DNA. D genes are given only for firm matches. Size is omitted from some rows. Given values are once, few, many or a class for expanded clones.

size: .; J: TRBJ1-2; V: TRBV25-1; D: .; length: 13; CDR3: CASSERAAGGYTF; DNA: TGTGCCAGCAGTGAACGGGCGGCTGGGGGCTACACCTTC
size: .; J: TRBJ2-2; V: TRBV25-1; D: .; length: 13; CDR3: CASRKPNTGELFF; DNA: TGTGCCAGCCGAAAACCGAACACCGGGGAGCTGTTTTTT
size: .; J: TRBJ2-1; V: TRBV20-1; D: TRBD1; length: 17; CDR3: CSAQGQGASFSYNEQFF; DNA: TGCAGTGCGCAAGGACAGGGGGCATCCTTCAGCTACAATGAGCAGTTCTTC
size: few; J: TRBJ1-2; V: TRBV9; D: TRBD1; length: 15; CDR3: CASSALDRANYGYTF; DNA: TGTGCCAGCAGCGCCCTGGACAGGGCTAACTATGGCTACACCTTC
size: many; J: TRBJ2-1; V: TRBV4-3; D: TRBD2; length: 15; CDR3: CASSQGGGAYNEQFF; DNA: TGCGCCAGCAGCCAAGGTGGGGGGGCCTACAATGAGCAGTTCTTC
size: .; J: TRBJ2-7; V: TRBV29-1; D: TRBD2; length: 16; CDR3: CSVGGASGGTNHEQYF; DNA: TGCAGCGTTGGTGGGGCTAGCGGGGGGACGAACCACGAGCAGTACTTC
size: .; J: TRBJ1-2; V: TRBV5-1; D: .; length: 14; CDR3: CASSPNPSDRADTF; DNA: TGCGCCAGCAGCCCCAACCCAAGCGACAGAGCGGACACCTTC
size: .; J: TRBJ1-2; V: TRBV6-2/TRBV6-3; D: .; length: 11; CDR3: CASSQTRGYTF; DNA: TGTGCCAGCAGTCAGACGCGGGGCTACACCTTC
size: .; J: TRBJ1-6; V: TRBV12-3/TRBV12-4; D: TRBD1; length: 16; CDR3: CASSPGTGSRNSPLHF; DNA: TGTGCCAGCAGTCCCGGGACAGGGTCTCGTAATTCACCCCTCCACTTT
size: .; J: TRBJ1-5; V: TRBV6-5; D: .; length: 16; CDR3: CASSPDGGSSNQPQHF; DNA: TGTGCCAGCAGTCCCGACGGGGGTTCTAGCAATCAGCCCCAGCATTTT
size: .; J: TRBJ1-2; V: TRBV3-1; D: .; length: 14; CDR3: CASSQGGNPYGYTF; DNA: TGTGCCAGCAGCCAAGGGGGGAACCCTTATGGCTACACCTTC
size: few; J: TRBJ2-1; V: TRBV4-3; D: TRBD1; length: 15; CDR3: CASSQVDRGLDEQFF; DNA: TGCGCCAGCAGCCAAGTGGACAGGGGGCTTGATGAGCAGTTCTTC
size: few; J: TRBJ2-3; V: TRBV19; D: .; length: 15; CDR3: CASSHGSGYTDTQYF; DNA: TGTGCCAGTAGTCATGGTAGCGGTTACACAGATACGCAGTATTTT
size: few; J: TRBJ2-1; V: TRBV12-3/TRBV12-4; D: TRBD2; length: 14; CDR3: CASSFASGYNEQFF; DNA: TGTGCCAGCAGTTTTGCTAGCGGGTACAATGAGCAGTTCTTC
size: .; J: TRBJ2-5; V: TRBV9; D: TRBD1; length: 16; CDR3: CASSRDLTGPRETQYF; DNA: TGTGCCAGCAGCAGAGACCTGACAGGGCCCAGAGAGACCCAGTACTTC
size: .; J: TRBJ2-7; V: TRBV3-1; D: .; length: 13; CDR3: CASSIGTFHEQYF; DNA: TGTGCCAGCAGCATCGGGACATTCCACGAGCAGTACTTC
size: once; J: TRBJ1-1; V: TRBV6-5; D: TRBD1; length: 16; CDR3: CASSPPWTGTNTEAFF; DNA: TGTGCCAGCAGTCCTCCTTGGACAGGAACGAACACTGAAGCTTTCTTT
size: .; J: TRBJ1-1; V: TRBV5-1; D: TRBD1; length: 16; CDR3: CASSSPETGENTEAFF; DNA: TGCGCCAGCAGCTCCCCAGAGACAGGGGAGAACACTGAAGCTTTCTTT
size: .; J: TRBJ1-1; V: TRBV4-3; D: TRBD1; length: 17; CDR3: CASSQDQGTGVNTEAFF; DNA: TGCGCCAGCAGCCAAGATCAGGGGACAGGGGTTAACACTGAAGCTTTCTTT
size: .; J: TRBJ2-6; V: TRBV25-1; D: .; length: 15; CDR3: CASSEGRIGGDVLTF; DNA: TGTGCCAGCAGTGAAGGCAGGATCGGAGGCGACGTCCTGACTTTC
size: few; J: TRBJ2-7; V: TRBV7-9; D: TRBD1; length: 14; CDR3: CASSHGGQGYEQYF; DNA: TGTGCCAGCAGCCATGGAGGACAGGGCTACGAGCAGTACTTC
size: .; J: TRBJ1-4; V: TRBV18; D: .; length: 15; CDR3: CASSPQASTNEKLFF; DNA: TGTGCCAGCTCACCCCAGGCGTCGACTAATGAAAAACTGTTTTTT
size: .; J: TRBJ1-2; V: TRBV11-2; D: .; length: 16; CDR3: CASSRRGASSNYGYTF; DNA: TGTGCCAGCAGCCGCCGCGGGGCCTCAAGCAACTATGGCTACACCTTC
size: few; J: TRBJ1-1; V: TRBV12-3/TRBV12-4; D: .; length: 12; CDR3: CASSTRQGWPFF; DNA: TGTGCCAGCAGTACCCGGCAGGGTTGGCCTTTCTTT
size: .; J: TRBJ1-1; V: TRBV18; D: .; length: 13; CDR3: CASSPVLNTEAFF; DNA: TGTGCCAGCTCACCGGTATTGAACACTGAAGCTTTCTTT
size: few; J: TRBJ2-5; V: TRBV20-1; D: .; length: 18; CDR3: CSATPGVWQHKLQETQYF; DNA: TGCAGTGCTACCCCGGGCGTTTGGCAGCACAAACTACAAGAGACCCAGTACTTC
size: .; J: TRBJ2-5; V: TRBV28; D: .; length: 15; CDR3: CASSLSAGGQETQYF; DNA: TGTGCCAGCAGTTTATCGGCAGGGGGGCAAGAGACCCAGTACTTC
size: few; J: TRBJ2-5; V: TRBV3-1; D: .; length: 15; CDR3: CASSQELLIKETQYF; DNA: TGTGCCAGCAGCCAAGAATTATTGATCAAAGAGACCCAGTACTTC
size: few; J: TRBJ1-1; V: TRBV30; D: .; length: 15; CDR3: CAWSPGGALNTEAFF; DNA: TGTGCCTGGAGCCCGGGAGGGGCATTGAACACTGAAGCTTTCTTT
size: few; J: TRBJ2-3; V: TRBV10-3; D: TRBD2; length: 16; CDR3: CAISAGTSRFTDTQYF; DNA: TGTGCCATCAGTGCCGGGACTAGCAGATTCACAGATACGCAGTATTTT
size: .; J: TRBJ1-5; V: TRBV20-1; D: .; length: 14; CDR3: CSAKRETSSQPQHF; DNA: TGCAGTGCTAAAAGGGAAACCAGCAGTCAGCCCCAGCATTTT
size: .; J: TRBJ2-1; V: TRBV20-1; D: TRBD1; length: 12; CDR3: CSARGQGRTQFF; DNA: TGCAGTGCTAGAGGACAGGGGAGAACCCAGTTCTTC
size: few; J: TRBJ1-5; V: TRBV27; D: .; length: 15; CDR3: CASSLRQGRNQPQHF; DNA: TGTGCCAGCAGTTTGCGGCAGGGACGCAATCAGCCCCAGCATTTT
size: .; J: TRBJ2-2; V: TRBV5-1; D: TRBD2; length: 15; CDR3: CASNPGGSDTGELFF; DNA: TGCGCCAGCAACCCGGGAGGGTCGGACACCGGGGAGCTGTTTTTT
size: .; J: TRBJ2-2; V: TRBV4-1; D: TRBD1; length: 16; CDR3: CASSQVSGTGKGELFF; DNA: TGCGCCAGCAGCCAAGTTTCCGGGACAGGGAAGGGGGAGCTGTTTTTT
size: .; J: TRBJ2-1; V: TRBV29-1; D: TRBD2; length: 12; CDR3: CSVRAGRDEQFF; DNA: TGCAGCGTTCGGGCGGGGAGGGATGAGCAGTTCTTC
size: few; J: TRBJ2-3; V: TRBV7-3; D: TRBD2; length: 15; CDR3: CASSSGLGQTDTQYF; DNA: TGTGCCAGCAGCTCGGGACTAGGTCAGACAGATACGCAGTATTTT